Listed below are T cell receptor beta chains from one sample, sequenced in a study of cytomegalovirus exposure and HLA in healthy donors. Repertoires were generated with immunoSEQ multiplex PCR, while TCRdb's copy carries only in-frame clones and drops some. Of 95,000 to 100,000 clones in the sample, more than 75% were seen once. The sequenced sample was PBMCs. The receptors derive from a woman in her fifties or sixties in good health and CMV-seronegative. Each CDR3 is given with its conserved first and last residue. A D gene is named only where the DNA matches it firmly. Some rows mark clone size as missing; the rest say once, few, many or name a class of expanded clone.

clone size,J gene,V gene,D gene,CDR3 DNA,CDR3 protein
.,TRBJ1-2,TRBV11-2,.,TGTGCCAGCAGCTTAGGACTTGATGGCTACACCTTC,CASSLGLDGYTF
.,TRBJ2-7,TRBV19,TRBD1,TGTGCCAGTAGTACCACAGGGGGCGCGGGGGAGCAGTACTTC,CASSTTGGAGEQYF
.,TRBJ2-7,TRBV4-1,TRBD1,TGCGCCAGCAGCCGGGCAACAGGGGTCGACGAGCAGTACTTC,CASSRATGVDEQYF
.,TRBJ1-1,TRBV28,TRBD1,TGTGCCAGCAGTATCCCCCAGGGGGCGTCCACTGAAGCTTTCTTT,CASSIPQGASTEAFF
.,TRBJ1-5,TRBV27,TRBD1,TGTGCCAGCAGTTTGGGGGACAGGGGTATAGGCAATCAGCCCCAGCATTTT,CASSLGDRGIGNQPQHF
.,TRBJ2-2,TRBV30,TRBD2,TGTGCCTGGAGTCAAGGGAGGGGCGACACCGGGGAGCTGTTTTTT,CAWSQGRGDTGELFF
.,TRBJ2-5,TRBV7-9,TRBD1,TGTGCCAGCAGCTTAGCGATGACAGGGACCGAGACCCAGTACTTC,CASSLAMTGTETQYF
few,TRBJ1-4,TRBV2,.,TGTGCCAGCAGGGAAACACAGGCCTTTAATGAAAAACTGTTTTTT,CASRETQAFNEKLFF
.,TRBJ2-7,TRBV7-2,.,TGTGCCAGCCGCGGGACAGTACCCTACGAGCAGTACTTC,CASRGTVPYEQYF
.,TRBJ1-2,TRBV7-9,.,TGTGCCAGCAGCTTAGTAGTTCGGTATAACTATGGCTACACCTTC,CASSLVVRYNYGYTF
once,TRBJ1-4,TRBV15,TRBD1,TGTGCCACCAGGGACAGGGGGTCGAATGAAAAACTGTTTTTT,CATRDRGSNEKLFF
few,TRBJ2-1,TRBV5-1,TRBD1,TGCGCCAGCAGCATCGGACAGGGCCCCAATGAGCAGTTCTTC,CASSIGQGPNEQFF
.,TRBJ2-7,TRBV6-1,.,TGTGCCAGCAGTGAAAGGTCGGAGGGCGCCGAGCAGTACTTC,CASSERSEGAEQYF
.,TRBJ1-1,TRBV13,.,TGTGCCAGCAGCAGAGACACTGAAGCTTTCTTT,CASSRDTEAFF
.,TRBJ2-1,TRBV5-6,.,TGTGCCAGCAGCAATAGAGAGCATCAGTTCTTC,CASSNREHQFF
.,TRBJ1-5,TRBV11-2,TRBD1,TGTGCCAGCAGCACAGGGGGCAACAATCAGCCCCAGCATTTT,CASSTGGNNQPQHF
.,TRBJ1-1,TRBV21-1,.,TGTGCCAGCAGCAAAGAGCTCCCCAGGTCCCGCGAGGGCGGCACTGAAGCTTTCTTT,CASSKELPRSREGGTEAFF
once,TRBJ2-5,TRBV7-9,TRBD2,TGTGCCAGCAGTTTATCTAGCGGGCGCTCAGAGACCCAGTACTTC,CASSLSSGRSETQYF
once,TRBJ2-7,TRBV4-1,.,TGCGCCAGCAGCCAAGGCCTTTGGGCAGCCGACCTTTTCTACGAGCAGTACTTC,CASSQGLWAADLFYEQYF
few,TRBJ1-2,TRBV5-1,TRBD1,TGCGCCAGCAGCCGGAAAACATCGGTGGGACAGGGCCATACCTACTATGGCTACACCTTC,CASSRKTSVGQGHTYYGYTF
.,TRBJ2-7,TRBV2,.,TGTGCCAGCAGTTATACCTACGAGCAGTACTTC,CASSYTYEQYF
.,TRBJ2-2,TRBV6-5,TRBD1,TGTGCCAGCAGCTGGGGACAGTTAACCGGGGAGCTGTTTTTT,CASSWGQLTGELFF
.,TRBJ2-2,TRBV10-1,TRBD1,TGCGCCAGCAGTGGCACCGGGACAGGGAAAACCGGGGAGCTGTTTTTT,CASSGTGTGKTGELFF
.,TRBJ2-1,TRBV5-1,.,TGCGCCAGCAGCTTGGGAGCGGACTACAATGAGCAGTTCTTC,CASSLGADYNEQFF
.,TRBJ2-1,TRBV5-1,.,TGCGCCAGCAGCTTGGGGAAGGGGGTCTACAATGAGCAGTTCTTC,CASSLGKGVYNEQFF
.,TRBJ1-1,TRBV4-3,.,TGCGCCAGCAGCCCCCGTGCGGGCGGGGGCACTGAAGCTTTCTTT,CASSPRAGGGTEAFF
.,TRBJ1-1,TRBV4-3,.,TGCGCCAGCAGCCAGAACAGGGTCAGGTACACTGAAGCTTTCTTT,CASSQNRVRYTEAFF
once,TRBJ1-2,TRBV29-1,TRBD1,TGCAGCGTTGAGACAGGGGGCTACTATGGCTACACCTTC,CSVETGGYYGYTF
once,TRBJ1-1,TRBV29-1,.,TGCAGCGTTGGCCAGGGAAATCTCGTAGCTTTCTTT,CSVGQGNLVAFF
.,TRBJ2-2,TRBV10-3,TRBD1,TGTGCCATCAGGGACAGGTCACCGGGGGGGGAGCTGTTTTTT,CAIRDRSPGGELFF
.,TRBJ2-3,TRBV11-3,TRBD2,TGTGCCAGCAGCTTAGGTTGGCGGGGGAGCACAGATACGCAGTATTTT,CASSLGWRGSTDTQYF
.,TRBJ1-1,TRBV2,.,TGTGCCAGCAGTAAGACAGCGAACACTGAAGCTTTCTTT,CASSKTANTEAFF
few,TRBJ1-6,TRBV9,TRBD1,TGTGCCAGCAGCGTAGACACAGGGGACTCACCCCTCCACTTT,CASSVDTGDSPLHF
.,TRBJ1-1,TRBV11-3,TRBD1,TGTGCCAGCAGCTTAGGATCCCAGACAGGGAGGAACACTGAAGCTTTCTTT,CASSLGSQTGRNTEAFF
once,TRBJ1-2,TRBV5-6,TRBD1,TGTGCCAGCAGCCTAGGGACAGGGGAATACTATGGCTACACCTTC,CASSLGTGEYYGYTF
.,TRBJ2-3,TRBV6-5,.,TGTGCCAGCAGCTCACTCACAGATACGCAGTATTTT,CASSSLTDTQYF
.,TRBJ2-5,TRBV19,.,TGTGCCAGTAGGCAAGGACTGTTCTCGACCCAGTACTTC,CASRQGLFSTQYF
.,TRBJ1-1,TRBV6-5,.,TGTGCCAGCAGTTACTCGAGTCGGGGTAGCGGCACTGAAGCTTTCTTT,CASSYSSRGSGTEAFF
.,TRBJ2-6,TRBV14,TRBD2,TGTGCCAGCAGCCTCAGCGGGGGCGCGGTCTGGGCCAACGTCCTGACTTTC,CASSLSGGAVWANVLTF
.,TRBJ1-5,TRBV7-2,TRBD1,TGTGCCAGCAGCCTACAGGGGTTTCAGCCCCAGCATTTT,CASSLQGFQPQHF
.,TRBJ2-7,TRBV27,.,TGTGCCAGCAGTTTGCGTCGTTTCTCCTACGAGCAGTACTTC,CASSLRRFSYEQYF
.,TRBJ1-1,TRBV7-2,.,TGTGCCAGCAGCCCAGCGAATCCAGGGATCACTGAAGCTTTCTTT,CASSPANPGITEAFF
.,TRBJ1-1,TRBV25-1,TRBD1,TGTGCCAGCAGTATGAGAGGGGGCTTGAACACTGAAGCTTTCTTT,CASSMRGGLNTEAFF
.,TRBJ2-7,TRBV4-3,.,TGCGCCAGCAGCCAAGAGTGGGCAGGGATCGGCGAGCAGTACTTC,CASSQEWAGIGEQYF
few,TRBJ1-5,TRBV5-1,TRBD1,TGCGCCAGACTATTATTCGATAGGGGGCGTGTAAGCAATCAGCCCCAGCATTTT,CARLLFDRGRVSNQPQHF